The 25 T cell receptor beta chains reported below all come from one sample, sequenced in a study of T cell repertoires in cytomegalovirus infection. TCRdb re-called the reads with MiXCR, one entry per CDR3 protein. Among 150,000 to 200,000 distinct CDR3 sequences listed, 25% to 30% were seen once. Sequencing was performed on PBMCs. The receptors shown here come from a human donor in good health (CMV status not recorded). Some clones in this sample may be carry-over from other donors' samples.

This clonotype was recorded only once. The genes are TRBV4-3 and TRBJ2-3; perhaps D is TRBD1 or TRBD2 (5 bases each). This CDR3 is built from 17 residues. Germline CDR1 is LGHNA and CDR2 is YSLEER. Trimming removed 0 bases from V and 2 bases from J, with 15 bases in between. The CDR3 protein is CASSQDLEGKHTDTQYF. CDR3 nucleotide sequence: TGCGCCAGCAGCCAAGATCTTGAGGGGAAGCACACAGATACGCAGTATTTT.

This rearrangement joins TRBV18 to TRBJ1-6; D unresolved. The CDR3 covers 16 residues. Looked up from germline, CDR1 is KGHSH and CDR2 is LQKENI. Trimming removed 3 bases at V and 0 bases at J, with 9 bases between. Here the CDR3 DNA reads TGTGCCAGCTCACCCCTTCCGAGCTCCTATAATTCACCCCTCCACTTT. This encodes CASSPLPSSYNSPLHF.

In its sample, this clonotype was seen a few times. The V gene is TRBV29-1, the J gene TRBJ2-1; TRBD1 matches at 9 bases. The CDR3 spans 14 residues. Per the germline V gene, CDR1 is SQVTM and CDR2 is ANQGSEA. The trim removed 7 bases at V and 8 bases at J, leaving 12 bases unmatched. In nucleotides, the CDR3 is TGCAGCGCATCGGACAGGGGCTTCGGGGATGAGCAGTTCTTC. It specifies CSASDRGFGDEQFF.

About this clonotype: A much larger clone differs by one base, so this may be a read error. The chain links TRBV7-2 to TRBJ2-1; no clear D gene. Germline loops: CDR1 SGHTA, CDR2 FQGNSA. V lost 6 bases and J lost 2, with 14 bases in between. This CDR3 spans 15 amino acids. The CDR3 DNA reads TGTGCCAGCAGAGGTCTGGCTTCTGCCTACAATGAGCAGTTCTTC. This gives the protein CASRGLASAYNEQFF.

This clonotype was counted once. The CDR3 here is CASSLGGSSGGNRHEQFF. In nucleotides, the CDR3 is TGTGCCAGCAGCTTAGGTGGGTCTAGCGGGGGCAATAGGCATGAGCAGTTCTTC. The rearrangement links TRBV11-3 to TRBJ2-1; the match to TRBD2 covers 10 bases. Trimming took 1 base from V and 8 from J; bases not matched to a gene: 14. The CDR3 consists of 18 residues. Germline-derived CDR1 and CDR2 are SGHNT and YENEEA.

In this sample, this clonotype turned up many times. This rearrangement joins TRBV7-2 to TRBJ1-1; a possible D gene is TRBD1 (5 bases). Germline CDR1 and CDR2: SGHTA and FQGNSA. V dropped 3 bases and J dropped 7 bases, with 12 bases sitting between them. This CDR3 spans 13 amino acids. The CDR3: CASSLIQGVEAFF. The CDR3 nucleotides read TGTGCCAGCAGCTTGATCCAGGGCGTTGAAGCTTTCTTT. Supplemented by reference TRBV7-2 and TRBJ1-1, the full variable domain reads GAGVSQSPSNKVTEKGKDVELRCDPISGHTALYWYRQSLGQGLEFLIYFQGNSAPDKSGLPSDRFSAERTGGSVSTLTIQRTQQEDSAVYLCASSLIQGVEAFFGQGTRLTVV.

The chain employs TRBV18 and TRBJ1-4; the D is unclear. Germline V gives CDR1 KGHSH, CDR2 LQKENI. V was shortened by 3 bases and J by 0 bases, with 2 bases between the two germline ends. The CDR3 has 13 residues. Here the CDR3 DNA reads TGTGCCAGCTCACCCGCAACTAATGAAAAACTGTTTTTT. Its protein product is CASSPATNEKLFF.

The chain combines TRBV10-3 with TRBJ2-1, with 7 bases lining up with TRBD1. The CDR3 spans 16 residues. Trimming at V came to 4 bases and at J to 0 bases, leaving 6 bases not matched to a gene. Germline assignment: CDR1 ENHRY and CDR2 SYGVKD. CDR3 nucleotides: TGTGCCATCAGTGCCAGACAGGGAGTCTCCTACAATGAGCAGTTCTTC. As protein: CAISARQGVSYNEQFF.

This clonotype has just a few counts. The chain couples TRBV12-3 or TRBV12-4 to TRBJ2-2; tentative D call: TRBD1 (6 bases). The CDR3 is 15 residues long. Trimming removed 4 bases from V and 8 bases from J, with 17 bases in between. In DNA, the CDR3 is TGTGCCAGCAGTTCGTTCCGGGACACAGGGGGGGAGCTGTTTTTT. Translation gives CASSSFRDTGGELFF.

This clonotype was picked up a small number of times. This chain uses TRBV7-6 with TRBJ2-3, with 9 positions matching TRBD2. V lost 6 bases and J lost 1; bases outside the gene matches: 2. The CDR3 contains 14 residues. The germline V gene has CDR1 SGHVS and CDR2 FNYEAQ. The CDR3 nucleotides are TGTGCCAGCAGTCGCGGGGGGGGCACAGATACGCAGTATTTT. It encodes CASSRGGGTDTQYF.

The chain carries TRBV20-1 and TRBJ1-5; TRBD1 matches at 9 bases. Germline V gene sequence: CDR1 DFQATT, CDR2 SNEGSKA (reference sequence). CDR3 length: 13 amino acids. Trimming cost V 6 bases and J 3 bases; bases outside gene matches: 3. CDR3 sequence (DNA): TGCAGTGCGGACAGGGGAAACAATCAGCCCCAGCATTTT. Translated, it gives CSADRGNNQPQHF.

This clonotype was detected many times. The rearrangement links TRBV7-8 to TRBJ1-1; D may be TRBD1 (5 bases). V was shortened by 5 bases and J by 0 bases, with 16 bases between the two germline ends. Germline V CDR1 and CDR2: SGHVS, FQNEAQ. The length of the CDR3 is 16 residues. The CDR3: CASSPRGRGLNTEAFF. As DNA, the CDR3 is TGTGCCAGCAGCCCACGTGGGCGGGGACTGAACACTGAAGCTTTCTTT.

This chain links TRBV7-2 with TRBJ2-1; a possible D gene is TRBD2 (7 bases). The length of the CDR3 is 15 residues. From germline, CDR1 is SGHTA and CDR2 FQGNSA. Trimming took off 0 bases at V and 8 bases at J, with 14 bases between the two ends. The chain's CDR3 is CASSLAGGPLDEQFF. The CDR3 DNA follows: TGTGCCAGCAGCTTAGCGGGGGGGCCTCTCGATGAGCAGTTCTTC.

The chain recombines TRBV7-2 with TRBJ1-1; no firm D call. The CDR3 loop spans 15 amino acids. The germline V and J ends were trimmed by 1 base and 4 bases, with 13 bases remaining between them. In germline, CDR1 is SGHTA, CDR2 FQGNSA. CDR3 loop: CASSLGWAEGTEAFF. In nucleotides, the CDR3 is TGTGCCAGCAGCTTAGGGTGGGCAGAGGGCACTGAAGCTTTCTTT.

This clonotype was counted a few times. The chain employs TRBV2 and TRBJ2-5; D not certain. V was trimmed by 7 bases and J by 5 bases, leaving 8 bases between them. The CDR3 contains 11 residues. CDR1 and CDR2 (germline): SNHLY, FYNNEI. CDR3 in amino acids: CASNTFETQYF. Here the CDR3 DNA reads TGTGCCAGCAACACCTTTGAGACCCAGTACTTC.

This chain uses TRBV6-5 with TRBJ1-2; no clear D gene. Trimming took 2 bases from V and 3 from J, leaving 7 bases between them. Per germline, CDR1 MNHEY and CDR2 SVGAGI. The CDR3 length is 13 residues. The CDR3 DNA follows: TGTGCCAGCAGTTACGGGCAGGACTATGGCTACACCTTC. Translation: CASSYGQDYGYTF.

This clonotype turned up a few times. The DNA of the CDR3 is TGTGCCAGCCGCCAGGTGGAAGAGACCCAGTACTTC. This codes for CASRQVEETQYF. V usage is TRBV11-2 and J usage is TRBJ2-5; D not certain. V lost 8 bases and J 3 bases, leaving 10 bases between the germline ends. CDR1 SGHAT and CDR2 FQNNGV come from the germline V gene. The CDR3 has 12 residues.

This clonotype has just a few counts. The chain employs TRBV5-1 and TRBJ2-3; D is tentatively TRBD1 or TRBD2 (6 bases each). CDR1 SGHRS and CDR2 YFSETQ come from the germline V gene. The CDR3 spans 16 residues. V was trimmed by 3 bases and J by 2 bases, leaving 16 bases between them. The CDR3 loop reads CASSSPTGATTDTQYF. As DNA, the CDR3 is TGCGCCAGCAGCTCCCCAACGGGGGCGACCACAGATACGCAGTATTTT.

This clonotype turned up a few times. The J gene is TRBJ1-2, the V gene TRBV14; maybe TRBD1 (6 bases). Trimming removed 4 bases at V and 2 bases at J, with 11 bases between. Germline V gives CDR1 SGHDN, CDR2 FVKESK. CDR3 length: 14 residues. The chain's CDR3 is CASSPGATNYGYTF. The CDR3 DNA sequence: TGTGCCAGCAGCCCAGGGGCAACAAACTATGGCTACACCTTC.

On this clonotype itself: A much larger clone differs by one base, so this may be a read error. Since no conserved phenylalanine or tryptophan closes the CDR3, a read error is the likely cause. The J gene is TRBJ2-1, the V gene TRBV7-9; no reliable D call. This CDR3 is built from 12 residues. The V end lost 6 bases, the J end lost 9 bases, and 12 bases lay between the germline ends. From germline, CDR1 is SEHNR and CDR2 FQNEAQ (reference sequence). In nucleotides, the CDR3 is TGTGCCAGCAGATTTAGGCAGTCTGAGCAGTTCTTG. This codes for CASRFRQSEQFL.

This chain links TRBV18 with TRBJ2-3, with 8 bases lining up with TRBD2. Trimming took 0 bases from V and 7 from J; bases not matched to a gene: 9. Per germline, CDR1 KGHSH and CDR2 LQKENI. The CDR3 extends over 16 amino acids. The CDR3 nucleotides are TGTGCCAGCTCACCACCGGCAAGCGGGGGTATGAATACGCAGTATTTT. This translates into CASSPPASGGMNTQYF.

This clonotype appeared many times. The chain links TRBV6-1 to TRBJ1-3; TRBD1 matches at 9 bases. CDR1 and CDR2 (germline): MNHNS, SASEGT. There are 16 residues in the CDR3. Trimming removed 2 bases from V and 4 bases from J; junction bases left unmatched: 6. CDR3 nucleotides: TGTGCCAGCAGTGAAAGGACAGGGGCTAACGGAAACACCATATATTTT. Its protein is CASSERTGANGNTIYF.

In its sample, this clonotype was seen a few times. This chain joins TRBV6-2 or TRBV6-3 and TRBJ2-4; maybe TRBD1 (6 bases). Germline V CDR1 and CDR2: MNHEY, SVGEGT. V lost 4 bases and J lost 2, with 15 bases in between. The CDR3 runs to 16 residues. CDR3 nucleotide sequence: TGTGCCAGCAGTTCACAAACAGGGTCAACCAAAAACATTCAGTACTTC. Translating it yields CASSSQTGSTKNIQYF.

The chain recombines TRBV7-3 with TRBJ2-3; D possibly matches TRBD1 or TRBD2 (5 bases each). CDR1 is SGHTA, CDR2 FQGTGA, per germline. With 3 bases removed from V and 4 bases from J, the gap between germline ends came to 11 bases. The CDR3 totals 14 residues. The CDR3 reads CASSFGDLPDTQYF. DNA for the CDR3: TGTGCCAGCAGCTTTGGGGACCTGCCAGATACGCAGTATTTT. Combining the CDR3 with reference TRBV7-3 and TRBJ2-3 gives the whole variable domain GAGVSQTPSNKVTEKGKYVELRCDPISGHTALYWYRQSLGQGPEFLIYFQGTGAADDSGLPNDRFFAVRPEGSVSTLKIQRTERGDSAVYLCASSFGDLPDTQYFGPGTRLTVL.

This clonotype has ten or more counts. The chain employs TRBV5-1 and TRBJ1-2, with D uncertain. CDR3 length: 13 residues. Germline V CDR1 and CDR2: SGHRS, YFSETQ. Trimming stripped 4 bases from V and 1 base from J, with 8 bases between. CDR3 loop: CASSLDGNYGYTF. For the CDR3, the DNA is TGCGCCAGCAGCCTGGACGGTAACTATGGCTACACCTTC. The full variable domain, rest sourced from reference TRBV5-1 and TRBJ1-2, is KAGVTQTPRYLIKTRGQQVTLSCSPISGHRSVSWYQQTPGQGLQFLFEYFSETQRNKGNFPGRFSGRQFSNSRSEMNVSTLELGDSALYLCASSLDGNYGYTFGSGTRLTVV.